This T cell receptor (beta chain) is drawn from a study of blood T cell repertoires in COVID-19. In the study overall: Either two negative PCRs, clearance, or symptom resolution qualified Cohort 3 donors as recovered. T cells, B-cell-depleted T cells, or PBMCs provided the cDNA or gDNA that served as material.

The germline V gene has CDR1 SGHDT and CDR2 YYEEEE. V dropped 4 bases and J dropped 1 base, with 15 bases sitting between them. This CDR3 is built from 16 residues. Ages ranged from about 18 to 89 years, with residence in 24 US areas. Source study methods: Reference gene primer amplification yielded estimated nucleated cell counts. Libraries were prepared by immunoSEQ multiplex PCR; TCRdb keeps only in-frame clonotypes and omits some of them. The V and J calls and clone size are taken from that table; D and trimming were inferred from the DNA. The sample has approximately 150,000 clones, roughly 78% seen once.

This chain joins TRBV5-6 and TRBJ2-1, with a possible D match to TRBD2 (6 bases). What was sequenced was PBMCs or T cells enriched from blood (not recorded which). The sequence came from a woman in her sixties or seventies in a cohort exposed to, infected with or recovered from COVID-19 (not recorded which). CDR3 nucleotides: TGTGCCAGCAGCCCAGCGGGCCGTACGTCCTACAATGAGCAGTTCTTC. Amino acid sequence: CASSPAGRTSYNEQFF.